What follows describes a single TCR beta chain. Its antigen is currently unknown. Profiling relied on immunoSEQ multiplex PCR, and the TCRdb table lists in-frame clones only, not all of them. The data show approximately 59,000 clones, with roughly 77% seen just once and roughly 13% held by the top ten. The data stem from a study of T cells in tumors after PD-1 blockade. Overall study: A subset received ongoing vismodegib 150 mg daily alongside anti-PD-1 therapy. On average, peripheral blood gave some 120,000 TCR templates and 35,000 to 40,000 unique clonotypes.

General study points: Some novel exhausted tumor clones appeared in pre-treatment blood, suggesting peripheral recruitment.

The CDR3 loop spans 12 amino acids. The J segment lost 6 bases and the V segment lost 5 bases, leaving 1 base of the junction unmatched. The germline CDR1 and CDR2 sequences are SGHNT and YENEEA. The gene calls are TRBV11-3 and TRBJ2-1; TRBD1 matches at 7 bases. The source of this sequence is a human donor with basal cell carcinoma. This specimen was PBMCs, taken before anti-PD-1 treatment. DNA for the CDR3: TGTGCCAGCAGCACAGGGGTCAATGAGCAGTTCTTC. Its protein product is CASSTGVNEQFF.